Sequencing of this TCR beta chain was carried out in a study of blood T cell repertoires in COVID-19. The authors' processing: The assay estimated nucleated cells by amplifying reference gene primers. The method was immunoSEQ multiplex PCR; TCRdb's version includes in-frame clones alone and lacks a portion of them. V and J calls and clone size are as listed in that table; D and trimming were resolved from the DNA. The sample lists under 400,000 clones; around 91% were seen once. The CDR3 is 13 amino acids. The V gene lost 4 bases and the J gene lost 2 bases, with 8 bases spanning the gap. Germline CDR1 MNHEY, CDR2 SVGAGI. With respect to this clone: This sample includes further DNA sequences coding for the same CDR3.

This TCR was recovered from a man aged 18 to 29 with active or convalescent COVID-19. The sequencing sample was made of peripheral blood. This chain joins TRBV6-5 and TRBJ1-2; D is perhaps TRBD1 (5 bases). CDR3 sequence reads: CASSLQGNYGYTF. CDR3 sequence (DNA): TGTGCCAGCAGTTTGCAGGGCAACTATGGCTACACCTTC.